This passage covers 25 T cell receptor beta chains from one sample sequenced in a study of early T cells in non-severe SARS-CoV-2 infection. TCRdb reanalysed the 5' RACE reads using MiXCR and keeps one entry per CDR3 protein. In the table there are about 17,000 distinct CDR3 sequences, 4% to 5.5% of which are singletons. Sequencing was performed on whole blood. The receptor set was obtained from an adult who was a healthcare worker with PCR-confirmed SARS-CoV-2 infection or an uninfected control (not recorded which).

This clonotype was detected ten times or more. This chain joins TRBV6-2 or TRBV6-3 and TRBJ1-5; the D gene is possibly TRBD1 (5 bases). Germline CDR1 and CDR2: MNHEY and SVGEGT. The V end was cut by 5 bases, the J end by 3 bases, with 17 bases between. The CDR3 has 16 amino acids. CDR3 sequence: CASSNPTTGDNQPQHF. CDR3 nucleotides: TGTGCCAGCAGTAACCCTACTACAGGCGACAATCAGCCCCAGCATTTT.

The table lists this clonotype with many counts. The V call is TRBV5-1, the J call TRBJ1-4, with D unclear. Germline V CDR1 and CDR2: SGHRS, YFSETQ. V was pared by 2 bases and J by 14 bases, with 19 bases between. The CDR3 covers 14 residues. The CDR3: CASSFGRNDLGLFF. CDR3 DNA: TGCGCCAGCAGCTTCGGACGTAATGATCTTGGGCTGTTTTTT.

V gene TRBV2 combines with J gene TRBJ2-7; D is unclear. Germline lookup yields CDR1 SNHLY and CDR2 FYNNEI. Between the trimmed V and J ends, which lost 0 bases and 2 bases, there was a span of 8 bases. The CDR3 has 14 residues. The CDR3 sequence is CASSEAHSTYEQYF. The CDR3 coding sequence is TGTGCCAGCAGTGAAGCGCACAGCACCTACGAGCAGTACTTC. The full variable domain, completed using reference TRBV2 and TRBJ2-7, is EPEVTQTPSHQVTQMGQEVILRCVPISNHLYFYWYRQILGQKVEFLVSFYNNEISEKSEIFDDQFSVERPDGSNFTLKIRSTKLEDSAMYFCASSEAHSTYEQYFGPGTRLTVT.

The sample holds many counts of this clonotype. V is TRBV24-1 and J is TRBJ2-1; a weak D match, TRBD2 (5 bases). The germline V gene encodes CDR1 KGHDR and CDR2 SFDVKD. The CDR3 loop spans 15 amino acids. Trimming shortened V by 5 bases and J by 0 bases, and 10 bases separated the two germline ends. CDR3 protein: CATSVPGSSYNEQFF. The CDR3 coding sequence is TGTGCCACCAGTGTTCCGGGAAGCTCCTACAATGAGCAGTTCTTC.

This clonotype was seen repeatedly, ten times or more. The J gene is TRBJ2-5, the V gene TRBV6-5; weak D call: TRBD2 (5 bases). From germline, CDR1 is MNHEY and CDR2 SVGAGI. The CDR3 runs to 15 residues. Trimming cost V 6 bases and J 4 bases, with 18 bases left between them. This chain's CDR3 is CASRYGVGVGETQYF. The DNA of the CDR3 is TGTGCCAGCAGATACGGGGTGGGCGTAGGAGAGACCCAGTACTTC.

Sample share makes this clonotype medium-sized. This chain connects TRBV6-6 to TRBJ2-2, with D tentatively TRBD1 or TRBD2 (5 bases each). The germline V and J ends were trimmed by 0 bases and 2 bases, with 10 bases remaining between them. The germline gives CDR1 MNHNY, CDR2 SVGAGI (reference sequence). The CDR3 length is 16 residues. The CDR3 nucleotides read TGTGCCAGCAGTTACTCTCTAGGGACCAACACCGGGGAGCTGTTTTTT. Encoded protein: CASSYSLGTNTGELFF.

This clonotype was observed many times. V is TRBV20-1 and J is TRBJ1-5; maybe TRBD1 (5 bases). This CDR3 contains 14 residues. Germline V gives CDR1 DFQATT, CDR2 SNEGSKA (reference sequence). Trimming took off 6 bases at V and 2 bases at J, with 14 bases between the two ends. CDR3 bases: TGCAGTGCGGGGACGGTGATCGGCAATCAGCCCCAGCATTTT. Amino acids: CSAGTVIGNQPQHF.

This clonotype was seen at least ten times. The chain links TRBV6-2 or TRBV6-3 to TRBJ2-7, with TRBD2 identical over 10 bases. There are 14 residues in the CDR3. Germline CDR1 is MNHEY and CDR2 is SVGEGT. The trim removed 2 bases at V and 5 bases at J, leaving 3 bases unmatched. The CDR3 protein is CASSYGTSVHEQYV. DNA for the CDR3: TGTGCCAGCAGTTACGGGACTAGCGTCCACGAGCAGTACGTC.

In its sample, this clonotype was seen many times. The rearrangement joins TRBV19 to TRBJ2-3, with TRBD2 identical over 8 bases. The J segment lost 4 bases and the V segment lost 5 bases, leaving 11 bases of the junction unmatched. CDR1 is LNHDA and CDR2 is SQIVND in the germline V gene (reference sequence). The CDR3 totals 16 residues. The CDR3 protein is CASSGATSERPDTQYF. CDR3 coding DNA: TGTGCCAGTAGTGGGGCGACTAGCGAGAGACCAGATACGCAGTATTTT. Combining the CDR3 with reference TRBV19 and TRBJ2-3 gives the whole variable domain DGGITQSPKYLFRKEGQNVTLSCEQNLNHDAMYWYRQDPGQGLRLIYYSQIVNDFQKGDIAEGYSVSREKKESFPLTVTSAQKNPTAFYLCASSGATSERPDTQYFGPGTRLTVL.

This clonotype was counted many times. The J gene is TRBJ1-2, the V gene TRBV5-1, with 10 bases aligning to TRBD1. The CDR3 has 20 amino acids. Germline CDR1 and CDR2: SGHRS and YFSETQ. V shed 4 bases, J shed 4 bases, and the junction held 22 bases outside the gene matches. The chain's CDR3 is CASSTGDRGLHLTRRYGYTF. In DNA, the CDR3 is TGCGCCAGCAGCACCGGGGACAGGGGTCTCCACCTCACAAGACGCTATGGCTACACCTTC.

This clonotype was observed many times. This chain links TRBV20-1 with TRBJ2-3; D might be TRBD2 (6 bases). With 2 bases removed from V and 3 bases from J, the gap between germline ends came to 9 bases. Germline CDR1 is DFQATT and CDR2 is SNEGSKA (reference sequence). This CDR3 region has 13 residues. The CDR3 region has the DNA TGCAGTGCTAGACGGGACTCGACAGATACGCAGTATTTT. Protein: CSARRDSTDTQYF.

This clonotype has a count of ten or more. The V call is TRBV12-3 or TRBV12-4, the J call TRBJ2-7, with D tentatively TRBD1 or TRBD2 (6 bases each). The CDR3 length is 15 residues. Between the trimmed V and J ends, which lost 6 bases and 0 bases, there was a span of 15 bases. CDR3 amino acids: CASRSSGAFSYEQYF. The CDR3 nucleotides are TGTGCCAGCAGGTCCTCGGGGGCCTTCTCCTACGAGCAGTACTTC.

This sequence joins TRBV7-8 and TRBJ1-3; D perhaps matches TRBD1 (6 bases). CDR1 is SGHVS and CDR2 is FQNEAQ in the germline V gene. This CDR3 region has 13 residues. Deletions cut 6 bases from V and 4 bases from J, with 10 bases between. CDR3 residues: CASRPTGGNTIYF. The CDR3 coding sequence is TGTGCCAGCAGGCCGACAGGAGGAAACACCATATATTTT. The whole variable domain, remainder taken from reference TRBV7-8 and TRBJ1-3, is GAGVSQSPRYKVAKRGQDVALRCDPISGHVSLFWYQQALGQGPEFLTYFQNEAQLDKSGLPSDRFFAERPEGSVSTLKIQRTQQEDSAVYLCASRPTGGNTIYFGEGSWLTVV.

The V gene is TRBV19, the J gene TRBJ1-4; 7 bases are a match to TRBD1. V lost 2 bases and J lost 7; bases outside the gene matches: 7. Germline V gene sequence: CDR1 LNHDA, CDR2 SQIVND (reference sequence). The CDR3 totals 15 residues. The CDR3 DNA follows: TGTGCCAGTAGTATACCGGCAGGGGGAAGTGAAAAACTGTTTTTT. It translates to CASSIPAGGSEKLFF.

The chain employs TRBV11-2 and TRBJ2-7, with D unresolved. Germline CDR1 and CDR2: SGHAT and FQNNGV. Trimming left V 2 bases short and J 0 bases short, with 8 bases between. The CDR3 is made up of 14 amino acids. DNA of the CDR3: TGTGCCAGCAGCTTAAATACCGGCTCCTACGAGCAGTACTTC. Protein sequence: CASSLNTGSYEQYF.

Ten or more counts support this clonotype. The CDR3: CASSLGLSSYEQYV. In DNA, the CDR3 is TGTGCCAGCAGCTTAGGGCTTTCCTCCTACGAGCAGTACGTC. The chain carries TRBV11-2 and TRBJ2-7; no clear D gene. V gave up 1 base and J gave up 0 bases, with 7 bases separating them. In germline, CDR1 is SGHAT, CDR2 FQNNGV. The CDR3 sequence is 14 residues long.

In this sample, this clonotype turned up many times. The DNA for the CDR3 is TGCAGTGCTACTAGACAGGGGGCCACAGATACGCAGTATTTT. Translated: CSATRQGATDTQYF. The rearrangement joins TRBV20-1 to TRBJ2-3, with TRBD1 matching over 10 bases. The germline CDR1 and CDR2 sequences are DFQATT and SNEGSKA (reference sequence). The CDR3 is made up of 14 amino acids. V shed 4 bases and J 2 bases; nucleotides not matched to a gene: 3.

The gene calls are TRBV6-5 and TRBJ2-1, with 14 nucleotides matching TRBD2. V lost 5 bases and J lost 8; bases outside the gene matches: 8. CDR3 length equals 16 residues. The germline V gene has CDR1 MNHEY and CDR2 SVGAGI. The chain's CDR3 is CASSRGTSGRGDEQFF. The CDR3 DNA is TGTGCCAGCAGTCGGGGGACTAGCGGGAGAGGAGATGAGCAGTTCTTC.

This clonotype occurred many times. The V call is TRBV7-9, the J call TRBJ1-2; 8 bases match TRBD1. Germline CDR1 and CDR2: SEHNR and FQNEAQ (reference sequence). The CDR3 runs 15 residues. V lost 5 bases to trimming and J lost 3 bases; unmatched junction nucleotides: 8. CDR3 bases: TGTGCCAGCAGCGAGGACAGGGTTGAACACTATGGCTACACCTTC. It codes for CASSEDRVEHYGYTF.

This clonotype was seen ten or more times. In nucleotides, the CDR3 is TGTGCCAGCAGCTCCGGACAGGGCTCCTACAATGAGCAGTTCTTC. Translating it yields CASSSGQGSYNEQFF. The chain joins TRBV9 to TRBJ2-1; 8 bases fit TRBD1. V lost 4 bases and J lost 0; bases outside the gene matches: 3. The CDR3 runs to 15 residues. Germline V gene lookup returns CDR1 SGDLS and CDR2 YYNGEE.

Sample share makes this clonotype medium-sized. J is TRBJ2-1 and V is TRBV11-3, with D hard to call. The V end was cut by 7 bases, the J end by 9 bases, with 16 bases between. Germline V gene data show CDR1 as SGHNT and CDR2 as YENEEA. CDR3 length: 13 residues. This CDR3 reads CASTHGSTLEQFF. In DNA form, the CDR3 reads TGTGCCAGCACCCACGGCAGTACTCTTGAGCAGTTCTTC. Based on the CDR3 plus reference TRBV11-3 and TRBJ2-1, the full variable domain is EAGVVQSPRYKIIEKKQPVAFWCNPISGHNTLYWYLQNLGQGPELLIRYENEEAVDDSQLPKDRFSAERLKGVDSTLKIQPAELGDSAVYLCASTHGSTLEQFFGPGTRLTVL.

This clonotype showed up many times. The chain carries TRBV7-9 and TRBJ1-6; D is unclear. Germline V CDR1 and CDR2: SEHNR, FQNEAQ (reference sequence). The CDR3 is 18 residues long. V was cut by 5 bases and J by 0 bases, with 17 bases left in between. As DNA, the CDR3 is TGTGCCAGCAGCCTCGACTGGCCGGGGAGCTCCTATAATTCACCCCTCCACTTT. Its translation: CASSLDWPGSSYNSPLHF.

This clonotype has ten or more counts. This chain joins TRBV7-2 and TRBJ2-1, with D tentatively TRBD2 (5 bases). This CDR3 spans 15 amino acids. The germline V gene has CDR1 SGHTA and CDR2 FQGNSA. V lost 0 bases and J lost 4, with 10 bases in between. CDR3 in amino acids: CASSLAYGGYNEQFF. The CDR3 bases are TGTGCCAGCAGCTTAGCGTACGGAGGTTACAATGAGCAGTTCTTC.

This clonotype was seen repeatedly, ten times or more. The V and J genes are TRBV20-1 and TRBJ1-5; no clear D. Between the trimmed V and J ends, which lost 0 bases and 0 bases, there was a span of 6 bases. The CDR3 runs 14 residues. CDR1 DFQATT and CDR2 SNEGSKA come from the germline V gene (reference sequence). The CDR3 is CSARDVVSNQPQHF. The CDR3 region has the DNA TGCAGTGCTAGAGATGTCGTTAGCAATCAGCCCCAGCATTTT.

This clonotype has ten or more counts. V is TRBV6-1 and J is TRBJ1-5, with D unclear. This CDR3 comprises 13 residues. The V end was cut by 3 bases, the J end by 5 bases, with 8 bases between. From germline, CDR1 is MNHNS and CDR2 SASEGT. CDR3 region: CASSDAWDQPQHF. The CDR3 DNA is TGTGCCAGCAGTGATGCCTGGGATCAGCCCCAGCATTTT.